The sequence of this TCR beta chain was determined in a study of human T cells and chemical hapten exposure. This clonotype was detected only a few times. The V gene lost 6 bases and the J gene lost 1 base, with 21 bases spanning the gap. In germline, CDR1 is MDHEN, CDR2 SYDVKM. The CDR3 runs 17 residues. During construction of the library, unique molecular identifiers were attached to individual cDNA molecules for quantitative, reproducible TCR counting. Using its own MiXCR run on the RACE reads, TCRdb lists one record per CDR3 protein. The data show 270,000 or so distinct CDR3 sequences, 7.5% to 9% seen once. Time point meaning: pre-sensitization, week 0. Treatment specified: therapeutic diphenylcyclopropenone sensitization with weekly scalp DPC.

This receptor was identified in a man aged 18 to 35 with alopecia areata. Some clones in this sample may be carry-over from other donors' samples. The sequencing used whole blood, collected in connection with sensitization to the hapten diphenylcyclopropenone (DPC). The chain combines TRBV28 with TRBJ1-1; no firm D call. DNA for the CDR3: TGTGCCAGCAGGCCGAGGACCTTCGGTCTATGGAACACTGAAGCTTTCTTT. Translated: CASRPRTFGLWNTEAFF.